The sequence of this T cell receptor (beta chain) was determined in a study of response to subunit inactivated influenza vaccine. Each CDR3 protein gets one entry after TCRdb re-called the RT-PCR reads with MiXCR. Here the sample spans under 850,000 distinct CDR3 sequences, approximately 17% being singletons. This clonotype showed up many times. The source was PBMCs from blood, collected 5 days after vaccination. This clonotype was obtained from a man aged 45 to 65 who received an inactivated influenza vaccine.

CDR3 DNA sequence: TGCAGCCGTTGGGACACAAACACAGATACGCAGTATTTT. It codes for CSRWDTNTDTQYF. The J gene is TRBJ2-3, the V gene TRBV29-1; D is possibly TRBD1 (6 bases). V was trimmed by 8 bases and J by 2 bases, leaving 14 bases between them. The CDR3 consists of 13 residues. Germline V gene data show CDR1 as SQVTM and CDR2 as ANQGSEA.